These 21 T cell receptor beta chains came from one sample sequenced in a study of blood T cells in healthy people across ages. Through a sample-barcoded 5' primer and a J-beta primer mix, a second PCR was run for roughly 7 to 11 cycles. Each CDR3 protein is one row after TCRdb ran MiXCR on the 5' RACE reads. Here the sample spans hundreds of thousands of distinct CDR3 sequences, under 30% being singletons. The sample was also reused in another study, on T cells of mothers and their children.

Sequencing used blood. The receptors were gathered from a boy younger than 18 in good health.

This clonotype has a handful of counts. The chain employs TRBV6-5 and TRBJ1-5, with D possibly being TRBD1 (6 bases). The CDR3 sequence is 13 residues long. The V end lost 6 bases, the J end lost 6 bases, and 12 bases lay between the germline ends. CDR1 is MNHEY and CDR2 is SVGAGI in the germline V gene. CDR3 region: CASSGGGAQPQHF. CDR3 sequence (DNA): TGTGCCAGCAGCGGGGGGGGGGCTCAGCCCCAGCATTTT.

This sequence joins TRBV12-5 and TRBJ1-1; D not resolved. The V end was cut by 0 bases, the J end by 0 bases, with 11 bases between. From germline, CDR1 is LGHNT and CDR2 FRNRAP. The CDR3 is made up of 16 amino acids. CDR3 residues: CASGLVVTDMNTEAFF. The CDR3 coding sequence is TGTGCTAGTGGTTTGGTAGTTACAGACATGAACACTGAAGCTTTCTTT.

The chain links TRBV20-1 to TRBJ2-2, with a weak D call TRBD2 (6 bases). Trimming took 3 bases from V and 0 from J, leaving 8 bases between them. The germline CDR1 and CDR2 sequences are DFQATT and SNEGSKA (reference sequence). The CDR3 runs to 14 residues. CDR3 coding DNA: TGCAGTGCTAGGGACTACCCGAACACCGGGGAGCTGTTTTTT. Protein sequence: CSARDYPNTGELFF.

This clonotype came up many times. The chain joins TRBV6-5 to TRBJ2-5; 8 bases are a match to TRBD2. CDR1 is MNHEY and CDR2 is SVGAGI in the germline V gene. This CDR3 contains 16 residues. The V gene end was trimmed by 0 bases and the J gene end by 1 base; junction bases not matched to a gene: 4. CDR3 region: CASSYSTRGVQETQYF. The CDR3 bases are TGTGCCAGCAGTTACTCGACGCGGGGGGTCCAAGAGACCCAGTACTTC.

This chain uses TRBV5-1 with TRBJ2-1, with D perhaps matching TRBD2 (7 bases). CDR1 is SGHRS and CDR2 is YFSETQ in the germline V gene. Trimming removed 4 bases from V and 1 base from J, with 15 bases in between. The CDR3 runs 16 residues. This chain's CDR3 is CASSPEGGPSYNEQFF. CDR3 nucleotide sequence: TGCGCCAGCAGCCCTGAGGGGGGGCCGTCCTACAATGAGCAGTTCTTC.

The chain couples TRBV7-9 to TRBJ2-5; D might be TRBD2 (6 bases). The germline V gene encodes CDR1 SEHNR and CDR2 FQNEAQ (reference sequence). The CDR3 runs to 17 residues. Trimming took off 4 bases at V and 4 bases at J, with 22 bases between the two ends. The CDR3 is CASSSSLMAGNRETQYF. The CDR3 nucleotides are TGTGCCAGCAGCTCCAGCCTGATGGCGGGGAACCGAGAGACCCAGTACTTC.

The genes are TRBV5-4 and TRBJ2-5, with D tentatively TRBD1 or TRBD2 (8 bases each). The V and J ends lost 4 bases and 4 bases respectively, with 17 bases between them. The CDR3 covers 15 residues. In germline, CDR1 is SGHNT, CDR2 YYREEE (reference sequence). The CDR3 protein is CASSRGQAGGETQYF. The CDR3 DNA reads TGTGCCAGCAGCAGGGGACAGGCGGGGGGAGAGACCCAGTACTTC.

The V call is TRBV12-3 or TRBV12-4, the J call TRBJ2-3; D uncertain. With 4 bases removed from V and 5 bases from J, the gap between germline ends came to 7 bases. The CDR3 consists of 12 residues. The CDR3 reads CASSSWEDTQYF. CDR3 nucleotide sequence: TGTGCCAGCAGTTCCTGGGAAGATACGCAGTATTTT.

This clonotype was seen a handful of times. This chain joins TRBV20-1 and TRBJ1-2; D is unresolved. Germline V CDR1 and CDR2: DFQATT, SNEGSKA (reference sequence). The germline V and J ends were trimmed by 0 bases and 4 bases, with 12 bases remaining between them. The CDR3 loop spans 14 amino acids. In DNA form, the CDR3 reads TGCAGTGCTAGAGATTTTACGTCGGGCTATGGCTACACCTTC. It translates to CSARDFTSGYGYTF.

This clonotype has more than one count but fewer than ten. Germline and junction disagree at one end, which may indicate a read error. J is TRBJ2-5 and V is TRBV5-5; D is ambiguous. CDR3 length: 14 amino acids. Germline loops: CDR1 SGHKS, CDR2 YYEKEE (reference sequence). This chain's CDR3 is CASSSRLDQETQYF. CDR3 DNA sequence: TGTGCCAGCAGCTCAAGACTCGACCAAGAGACCCAGTATTTC.

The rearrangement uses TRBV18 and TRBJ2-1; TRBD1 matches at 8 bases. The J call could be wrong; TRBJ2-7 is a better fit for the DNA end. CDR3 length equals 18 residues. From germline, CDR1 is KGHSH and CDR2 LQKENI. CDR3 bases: TGTGCCAGCTCACCACGGGCCCGACTCGACAGGGGATACTACGAGCAGTACTTC. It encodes CASSPRARLDRGYYEQYF.

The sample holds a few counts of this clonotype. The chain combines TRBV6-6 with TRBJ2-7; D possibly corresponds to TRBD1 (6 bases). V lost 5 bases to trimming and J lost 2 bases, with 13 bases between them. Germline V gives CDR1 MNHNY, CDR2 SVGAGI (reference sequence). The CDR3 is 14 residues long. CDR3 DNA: TGTGCCAGCAGTGCAACAGGGTGGACCTACGAGCAGTACTTC. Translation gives CASSATGWTYEQYF.

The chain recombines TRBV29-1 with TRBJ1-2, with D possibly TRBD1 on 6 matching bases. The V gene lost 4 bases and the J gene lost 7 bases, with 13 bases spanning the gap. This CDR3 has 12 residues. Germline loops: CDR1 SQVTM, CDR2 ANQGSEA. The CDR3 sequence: CSVARQDGGYTF. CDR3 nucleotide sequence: TGCAGCGTTGCGCGACAGGACGGTGGCTACACCTTC.

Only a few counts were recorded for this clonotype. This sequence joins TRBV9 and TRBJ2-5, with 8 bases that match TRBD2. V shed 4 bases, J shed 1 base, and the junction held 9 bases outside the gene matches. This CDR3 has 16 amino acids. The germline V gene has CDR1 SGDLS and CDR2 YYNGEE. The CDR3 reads CASSPRGTSLQETQYF. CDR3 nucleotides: TGTGCCAGCAGCCCAAGAGGGACTAGTCTCCAAGAGACCCAGTACTTC. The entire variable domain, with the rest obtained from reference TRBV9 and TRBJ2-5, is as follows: DSGVTQTPKHLITATGQRVTLRCSPRSGDLSVYWYQQSLDQGLQFLIQYYNGEERAKGNILERFSAQQFPDLHSELNLSSLELGDSALYFCASSPRGTSLQETQYFGPGTRLLVL.

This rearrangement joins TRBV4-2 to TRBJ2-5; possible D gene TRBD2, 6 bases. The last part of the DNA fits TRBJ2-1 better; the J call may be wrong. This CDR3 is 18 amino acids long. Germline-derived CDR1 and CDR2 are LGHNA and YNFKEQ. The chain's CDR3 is CASSHHPRLGRGYNEQFF. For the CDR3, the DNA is TGTGCCAGCAGCCATCATCCAAGGCTAGGGCGGGGATACAATGAGCAGTTCTTC.

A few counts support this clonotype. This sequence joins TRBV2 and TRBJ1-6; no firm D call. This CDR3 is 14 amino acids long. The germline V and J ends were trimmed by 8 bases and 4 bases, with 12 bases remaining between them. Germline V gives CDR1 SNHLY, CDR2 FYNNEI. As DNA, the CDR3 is TGTGCCAGCGGACGGGATTCGTATAATTCACCCCTCCACTTT. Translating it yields CASGRDSYNSPLHF.

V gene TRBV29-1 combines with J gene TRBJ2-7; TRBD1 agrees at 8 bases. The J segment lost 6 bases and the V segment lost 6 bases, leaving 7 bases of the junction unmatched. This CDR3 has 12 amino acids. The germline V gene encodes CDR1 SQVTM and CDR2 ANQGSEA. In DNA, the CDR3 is TGCAGCGTCGGACAGGGTGACGGCGAGCAGTACTTC. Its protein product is CSVGQGDGEQYF.

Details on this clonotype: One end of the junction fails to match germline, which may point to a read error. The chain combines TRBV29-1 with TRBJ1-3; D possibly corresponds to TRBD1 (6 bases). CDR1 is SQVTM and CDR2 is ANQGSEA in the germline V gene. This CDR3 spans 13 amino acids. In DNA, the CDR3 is TGCAGCGTTGTGGGGGGCTCTGGAAACACCATGTATTTT. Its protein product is CSVVGGSGNTMYF.

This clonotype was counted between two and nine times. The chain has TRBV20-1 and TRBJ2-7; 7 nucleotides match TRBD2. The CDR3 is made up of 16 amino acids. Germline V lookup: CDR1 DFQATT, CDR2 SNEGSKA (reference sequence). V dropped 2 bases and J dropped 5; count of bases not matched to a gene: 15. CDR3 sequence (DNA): TGCAGTGCTAGAATCGCGGGGGAGGTCCGGGTCAACGAGCAGTACTTC. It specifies CSARIAGEVRVNEQYF.

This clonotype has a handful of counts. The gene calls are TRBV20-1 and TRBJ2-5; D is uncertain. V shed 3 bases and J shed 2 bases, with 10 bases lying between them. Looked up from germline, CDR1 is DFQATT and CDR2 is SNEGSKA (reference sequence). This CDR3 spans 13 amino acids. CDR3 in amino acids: CSASPALQETQYF. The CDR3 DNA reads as TGCAGTGCTAGTCCAGCCTTACAAGAGACCCAGTACTTC.

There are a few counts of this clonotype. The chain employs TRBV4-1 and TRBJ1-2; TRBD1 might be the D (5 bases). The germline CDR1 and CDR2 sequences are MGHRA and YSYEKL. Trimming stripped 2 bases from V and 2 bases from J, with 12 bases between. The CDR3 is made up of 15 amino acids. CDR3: CASSQRGTVNYGYTF. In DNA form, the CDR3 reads TGCGCCAGCAGCCAACGAGGGACGGTAAACTATGGCTACACCTTC.